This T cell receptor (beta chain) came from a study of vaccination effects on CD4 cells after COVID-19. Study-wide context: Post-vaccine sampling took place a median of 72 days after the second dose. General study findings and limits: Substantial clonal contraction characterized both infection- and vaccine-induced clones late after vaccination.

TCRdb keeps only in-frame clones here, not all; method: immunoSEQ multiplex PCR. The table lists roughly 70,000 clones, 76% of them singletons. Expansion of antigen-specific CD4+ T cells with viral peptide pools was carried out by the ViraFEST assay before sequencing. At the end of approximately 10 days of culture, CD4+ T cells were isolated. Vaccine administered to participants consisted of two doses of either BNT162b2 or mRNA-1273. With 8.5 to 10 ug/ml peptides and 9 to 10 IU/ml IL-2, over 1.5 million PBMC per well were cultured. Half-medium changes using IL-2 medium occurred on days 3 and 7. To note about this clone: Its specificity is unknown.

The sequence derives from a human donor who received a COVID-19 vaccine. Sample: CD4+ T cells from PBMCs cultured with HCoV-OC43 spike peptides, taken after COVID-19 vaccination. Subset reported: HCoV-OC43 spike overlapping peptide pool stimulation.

CDR3 DNA: TGTGCCAGCAGCCCCGACAGGGACTATGGCTACACCTTC. It specifies CASSPDRDYGYTF. The V and J genes are TRBV6-5 and TRBJ1-2; 7 positions agree with TRBD1. Germline V CDR1 and CDR2: MNHEY, SVGAGI. V was pared by 6 bases and J by 3 bases, with 4 bases of the junction left unmatched. The CDR3 is 13 amino acids.